These T cell receptor beta chains were read from a single sample in a study of T cells in Graves' hyperthyroidism and ophthalmopathy. TCRdb ran MiXCR on the multiplex PCR reads and lists one entry per CDR3 protein. The top ten hold about 45% of the sample, which has 500,000 to 650,000 distinct CDR3 sequences, around 20% seen once. Sequencing was done on a sample of blood. All receptors derive from a man aged 35-49 years with Graves' ophthalmopathy. The CDR3 runs from the conserved cysteine through the conserved F or W. The order of the fields is D gene, J gene, V gene, clone size, CDR3 protein, CDR3 DNA. A D gene is named only where the DNA matches it firmly. The size of a clone is reported for some rows only, either as once, few or many, or as a class for expanded clones.

NA	TRBJ2-5	TRBV20-1	few	CSAAGETQYF	TGCAGTGCTGCGGGAGAGACCCAGTACTTC
TRBD1	TRBJ2-1	TRBV11-1	few	CASSITGDEQFF	TGTGCCAGCAGCATTACAGGGGATGAGCAGTTCTTC
TRBD1	TRBJ2-5	TRBV5-5	many	CASSSLGQGETQYF	TGTGCCAGCAGCTCCCTGGGACAGGGAGAGACCCAGTACTTC
NA	TRBJ1-2	TRBV9	NA	CASSLLEGGAPYGYTF	TGTGCCAGCAGTCTTTTGGAGGGAGGAGCTCCCTATGGCTACACCTTC
NA	TRBJ1-4	TRBV6-5	NA	CASSNRPATNEKLFF	TGTGCCAGCAGTAACAGGCCGGCAACTAATGAAAAACTGTTTTTT
TRBD1	TRBJ2-1	TRBV6-2/TRBV6-3	NA	CASLTGAKYNEQFF	TGTGCCAGCCTAACAGGGGCCAAATACAATGAGCAGTTCTTC
NA	TRBJ1-2	TRBV30	many	CAWRGHSANYGYTF	TGTGCCTGGAGGGGGCACTCAGCTAACTATGGCTACACCTTC
TRBD1	TRBJ1-1	TRBV7-9	NA	CASSPGTGAQGTEAFF	TGTGCCAGCAGCCCCGGGACAGGGGCCCAGGGCACTGAAGCTTTCTTT
TRBD1	TRBJ1-5	TRBV12-3/TRBV12-4	NA	CASSFGGTGFSNQPQHF	TGTGCCAGCAGTTTCGGTGGGACAGGTTTTAGCAATCAGCCCCAGCATTTT
TRBD2	TRBJ2-5	TRBV7-6	NA	CASSGSGRGGETQYF	TGTGCCAGCAGTGGTAGCGGGAGAGGCGGTGAGACCCAGTACTTC
TRBD1	TRBJ1-5	TRBV2	few	CASRHGTGSTDTQHF	TGTGCCAGCAGACATGGGACAGGGAGCACAGATACGCAGCATTTT
NA	TRBJ1-5	TRBV30	many	CAWSAGFNQPQHF	TGTGCCTGGAGTGCGGGGTTCAATCAGCCCCAGCATTTT
TRBD1	TRBJ2-5	TRBV7-9	NA	CASSIAGQGRGQETQYF	TGTGCCAGCAGCATTGCGGGACAGGGTCGGGGCCAAGAGACCCAGTACTTC
NA	TRBJ2-5	TRBV5-1	NA	CASSIPDSSETQYF	TGCGCCAGCAGCATCCCGGACAGTTCCGAGACCCAGTACTTC
TRBD2	TRBJ2-1	TRBV9	NA	CASSVAPSGGVNEQFF	TGTGCCAGCAGCGTAGCTCCTAGCGGGGGTGTCAATGAGCAGTTCTTC
TRBD1	TRBJ1-5	TRBV20-1	NA	CSAFTGGRSNQPQHF	TGCAGTGCTTTTACAGGGGGTAGGAGCAATCAGCCCCAGCATTTT
TRBD1	TRBJ2-5	TRBV6-2/TRBV6-3	many	CASSYSGTGAQETQYF	TGTGCCAGCAGTTACTCGGGCACAGGGGCCCAAGAGACCCAGTACTTC
TRBD2	TRBJ2-3	TRBV6-4	NA	CASSGPRAGGPGGTQYF	TGTGCCAGCAGTGGGCCGAGGGCGGGGGGGCCGGGGGGTACGCAGTATTTT
TRBD1	TRBJ2-7	TRBV4-1	NA	CASSQGTGAAQSYEQYF	TGCGCCAGCAGCCAAGGGACAGGGGCGGCCCAAAGCTACGAGCAGTACTTC
TRBD1	TRBJ2-1	TRBV5-1	many	CASSRGQVGYNEQFF	TGCGCCAGCAGCCGTGGACAGGTTGGCTACAATGAGCAGTTCTTC
NA	TRBJ2-7	TRBV4-2	many	CASSQGVTQFYEQYF	TGTGCCAGCAGCCAAGGGGTAACCCAGTTCTACGAGCAGTACTTC
NA	TRBJ2-7	TRBV7-8	many	CASSLDGVVGEQYF	TGTGCCAGCAGCTTAGACGGGGTGGTTGGCGAGCAGTACTTC
TRBD2	TRBJ2-5	TRBV4-2	NA	CASSRVATSGGGETQYF	TGTGCCAGCAGCCGGGTCGCGACTAGCGGAGGGGGAGAGACCCAGTACTTC
TRBD2	TRBJ2-5	TRBV2	few	CASNSGGGGPETQYF	TGTGCCAGCAACTCGGGGGGGGGGGGTCCGGAGACCCAGTACTTC
NA	TRBJ1-2	TRBV2	NA	CASGVSYGYTF	TGTGCCAGCGGGGTCAGCTATGGCTACACCTTC
NA	TRBJ2-7	TRBV7-2	NA	CASSLKVGIGYEQYF	TGTGCCAGCAGCTTAAAGGTGGGGATCGGGTACGAGCAGTACTTC
TRBD1	TRBJ1-1	TRBV13	NA	CASSPGGGAANTEAFF	TGTGCCAGCAGCCCAGGGGGCGGTGCGGCGAACACTGAAGCTTTCTTT
NA	TRBJ1-5	TRBV30	NA	CAWSVRSNQPQHF	TGTGCCTGGAGTGTACGGAGCAATCAGCCCCAGCATTTT
NA	TRBJ2-5	TRBV6-5	NA	CASSYSTPAWGAGQETQYF	TGTGCCAGCAGTTACTCGACGCCGGCATGGGGGGCAGGCCAAGAGACCCAGTACTTC
TRBD2	TRBJ2-1	TRBV20-1	few	CSARRVAGGDYNEQFF	TGCAGTGCTAGAAGGGTAGCGGGAGGGGATTACAATGAGCAGTTCTTC
NA	TRBJ2-4	TRBV5-6	few	CASSLFRENIQYF	TGTGCCAGCAGCTTGTTCAGGGAAAACATTCAGTACTTC
NA	TRBJ1-6	TRBV9	few	CASSSGDSKVPPLHF	TGTGCCAGCAGCTCGGGTGACTCGAAGGTACCACCCCTCCACTTT
TRBD2	TRBJ2-3	TRBV20-1	many	CSARRGWEGDTQYF	TGCAGTGCTAGGAGGGGATGGGAGGGAGATACGCAGTATTTT
NA	TRBJ1-1	TRBV2	many	CASSVKGDTEAFF	TGTGCCAGCAGTGTTAAAGGGGACACTGAAGCTTTCTTT
NA	TRBJ2-3	TRBV4-2	NA	CASSQAGTGNPRDTQYF	TGTGCCAGCAGCCAAGCCGGGACTGGCAATCCCCGAGATACGCAGTATTTT
NA	TRBJ2-7	TRBV18	NA	CASSSLGGFAGSYEQYF	TGTGCCAGCTCATCCTTGGGCGGGTTCGCGGGCTCCTACGAGCAGTACTTC
NA	TRBJ1-5	TRBV15	few	CATSSPSQGPGSSNQPQHF	TGTGCCACCAGCAGTCCCTCACAGGGACCCGGGAGCAGCAATCAGCCCCAGCATTTT
TRBD1	TRBJ1-2	TRBV29-1	NA	CSVEARRTGENYGYTF	TGCAGCGTTGAAGCCCGTCGGACAGGCGAGAACTATGGCTACACCTTC
TRBD2	TRBJ2-2	TRBV5-1	few	CASSHRWPGRDTGELFF	TGCGCCAGCAGCCACCGTTGGCCAGGGAGGGATACCGGGGAGCTGTTTTTT
TRBD2	TRBJ2-7	TRBV20-1	many	CSAKGLAGVYEQYF	TGCAGTGCCAAGGGACTAGCGGGAGTCTACGAGCAGTACTTC
TRBD1	TRBJ1-5	TRBV6-1	few	CASSVTGTNQPQHF	TGTGCCAGCAGTGTGACAGGGACCAATCAGCCCCAGCATTTT
NA	TRBJ2-1	TRBV27	few	CASSPLNGGYNEQFF	TGTGCCAGCAGTCCCCTGAACGGGGGCTACAATGAGCAGTTCTTC
NA	TRBJ1-5	TRBV9	many	CASSVDVNQPQHF	TGTGCCAGCAGCGTAGACGTGAATCAGCCCCAGCATTTT
TRBD1	TRBJ1-6	TRBV19	once	CASSPGQKNSPLHF	TGTGCCAGTAGTCCGGGACAGAAGAATTCACCCCTCCACTTT
NA	TRBJ2-1	TRBV10-3	NA	CAISDPGGAYNEQFF	TGTGCCATCAGTGACCCTGGGGGTGCGTACAATGAGCAGTTCTTC
NA	TRBJ1-1	TRBV20-1	NA	CSASANTDTEAFF	TGCAGTGCTAGCGCCAACACCGACACTGAAGCTTTCTTT
TRBD1	TRBJ1-2	TRBV2	many	CASIRQGAFGYTF	TGTGCCAGCATAAGGCAGGGGGCGTTTGGCTACACCTTC
NA	TRBJ1-1	TRBV6-2/TRBV6-3	few	CASSYSRRVPLAFF	TGTGCCAGCAGTTACTCGAGAAGGGTCCCTTTGGCTTTCTTT
NA	TRBJ1-2	TRBV11-2	few	CASSFSGANYGYTF	TGTGCCAGCAGCTTTTCCGGGGCGAACTATGGCTACACCTTC
NA	TRBJ1-1	TRBV2	NA	CASSGDIVNTEAFF	TGTGCCAGCAGCGGGGACATCGTGAACACTGAAGCTTTCTTT
NA	TRBJ1-5	TRBV6-6	many	CASSYTSIKGRQPQHF	TGTGCCAGCAGTTACACCTCAATCAAAGGAAGGCAGCCCCAGCATTTT